The next 23 T cell receptor beta chains were all read from a single sample in a study of blood T cell repertoires in COVID-19. The data were produced by immunoSEQ multiplex PCR, yet TCRdb's version contains in-frame clones alone and is incomplete. The sample gives tens of thousands of clones, around 83% of which show up once; 15% to 25% is in the top ten. Sequences were obtained from peripheral blood. The source of these receptors is a man aged 25-40 years with COVID-19, enrolled during active disease.

The chain carries TRBV4-1 and TRBJ2-1, with 7 nucleotides matching TRBD2. CDR1 MGHRA and CDR2 YSYEKL come from the germline V gene. CDR3 length: 13 amino acids. With V trimmed by 4 bases and J by 5 bases, 2 bases remained unmatched. CDR3 protein: CASSRLAHNEQFF. In nucleotides, the CDR3 is TGCGCCAGCAGCCGACTAGCTCACAATGAGCAGTTCTTC.

This chain uses TRBV11-2 with TRBJ2-3, with D possibly matching TRBD1 (6 bases). Germline V CDR1 and CDR2: SGHAT, FQNNGV. This CDR3 has 15 amino acids. V was trimmed by 1 base and J by 3 bases, leaving 11 bases between them. The CDR3 DNA reads TGTGCCAGCAGCTTAGTATCTCAGGGGACAGATACGCAGTATTTT. Amino acid sequence: CASSLVSQGTDTQYF.

This chain joins TRBV6-6 and TRBJ2-7, with 9 bases that match TRBD1. This CDR3 is built from 14 residues. Losses at the gene ends were 1 base for V and 4 bases for J; bases not matched to a gene: 2. Per germline, CDR1 MNHNY and CDR2 SVGAGI (reference sequence). For the CDR3, the DNA is TGTGCCAGCAGTTACTGGGACAGGGTATACGAGCAGTACTTC. Protein product: CASSYWDRVYEQYF.

This clone was seen just once. The rearrangement links TRBV6-4 to TRBJ1-4; D gene ambiguous. This CDR3 is built from 16 residues. V gave up 5 bases and J gave up 4 bases, with 17 bases separating them. CDR1 and CDR2 (germline): MRHNA, SNTAGT. CDR3 protein: CASSILRLSLNEKLFF. The CDR3 DNA is TGTGCCAGCAGTATCCTCCGACTGAGCCTTAATGAAAAACTGTTTTTT.

V and J are TRBV11-3 and TRBJ2-3, with D possibly matching TRBD1 (5 bases). The CDR3 extends over 13 amino acids. With 5 bases removed from V and 5 bases from J, the gap between germline ends came to 11 bases. From germline, CDR1 is SGHNT and CDR2 YENEEA. The CDR3 DNA sequence: TGTGCCAGCAGCCCACCCCAGGGAGATACGCAGTATTTT. Translated, it gives CASSPPQGDTQYF.

In its sample, this clone was seen a few times. This sequence joins TRBV28 and TRBJ1-5; 10 positions agree with TRBD1. This CDR3 spans 16 amino acids. V dropped 4 bases and J dropped 6; count of bases not matched to a gene: 9. Germline V gene lookup returns CDR1 MDHEN and CDR2 SYDVKM. This chain's CDR3 is CASSSNRQGASQPQHF. CDR3 coding DNA: TGTGCCAGCAGTTCCAATCGACAGGGGGCAAGTCAGCCCCAGCATTTT.

The chain links TRBV10-3 to TRBJ2-1; 9 bases line up with TRBD2. The germline V gene encodes CDR1 ENHRY and CDR2 SYGVKD. Trimming cost V 3 bases and J 9 bases; bases outside gene matches: 12. The CDR3 extends over 16 amino acids. In nucleotides, the CDR3 is TGTGCCATCAGTGATATGACTAGCGGAAGTCGTACTGAGCAGTTCTTC. As protein: CAISDMTSGSRTEQFF.

The genes are TRBV6-5 and TRBJ2-7, with 9 positions matching TRBD1. The CDR3 covers 14 residues. V lost 6 bases and J lost 0; bases outside the gene matches: 3. The V gene's germline CDR1 is MNHEY and CDR2 SVGAGI. The CDR3 bases are TGTGCCAGCAGAATACAGGGGGCCTCCTACGAGCAGTACTTC. Its translation is CASRIQGASYEQYF.

The chain recombines TRBV4-1 with TRBJ2-5; possible D gene TRBD1, 6 bases. Per the germline V gene, CDR1 is MGHRA and CDR2 is YSYEKL. The CDR3 spans 15 residues. V lost 5 bases, J lost 5 bases, and 18 bases lay in between. The CDR3 DNA reads TGCGCCAGCAGCGAAATACAGGGCATGGGGGAGACCCAGTACTTC. Its translation: CASSEIQGMGETQYF.

CDR3 region: CASSPGLAGAHNEQFF. The CDR3, as DNA: TGTGCCAGCAGTCCAGGACTAGCGGGGGCCCACAATGAGCAGTTCTTC. The chain is built from TRBV6-2 or TRBV6-3 and TRBJ2-1; TRBD2 agrees at 13 bases. Trimming at V came to 5 bases and at J to 5 bases, leaving 6 bases not matched to a gene. This CDR3 has 16 amino acids. The germline V gene has CDR1 MNHEY and CDR2 SVGEGT.

The J gene is TRBJ2-3, the V gene TRBV4-1, with TRBD2 identical over 11 bases. Trimming took 3 bases from V and 9 from J; bases not matched to a gene: 20. The CDR3 contains 19 residues. The germline CDR1 and CDR2 sequences are MGHRA and YSYEKL. As DNA, the CDR3 is TGCGCCAGCAGCCACCGCCCTCATAGCGGGGGGGCCTTGGGAGAAACGCAGTATTTT. Translating it yields CASSHRPHSGGALGETQYF.

The chain uses TRBV3-1 (or the pseudogene TRBV3-2) and TRBJ2-7; no clear D gene. V lost 0 bases and J 2 bases, leaving 11 bases between the germline ends. The CDR3 has 15 residues. Germline-derived CDR1 and CDR2 are LGHDT and YNNKEL (reference sequence). CDR3 protein: CASSQDSQATYEQYF. The CDR3 nucleotides read TGTGCCAGCAGCCAAGATTCTCAGGCCACCTACGAGCAGTACTTC.

This chain connects TRBV15 to TRBJ2-1; 9 positions match TRBD2. Germline loops: CDR1 LNHNV, CDR2 YYDKDF (reference sequence). V dropped 5 bases and J dropped 8; count of bases not matched to a gene: 10. The CDR3 sequence is 15 residues long. The CDR3, as DNA: TGTGCCACCAGCGGCGGGGGGGCCGAACGGCATGAGCAGTTCTTC. Translating it yields CATSGGGAERHEQFF.

V and J are TRBV5-1 and TRBJ2-7; 8 bases match TRBD2. J lost 6 bases, V lost 4 bases, and 18 bases had no gene match. The CDR3 runs to 17 residues. Germline V lookup: CDR1 SGHRS, CDR2 YFSETQ. Here the CDR3 reads CASSPWASGTSETEQYF. DNA for the CDR3: TGCGCCAGCAGCCCCTGGGCCTCCGGGACTAGTGAGACCGAGCAGTACTTC.

The rearrangement links TRBV11-3 to TRBJ2-1; 9 positions agree with TRBD2. The germline gives CDR1 SGHNT, CDR2 YENEEA. Losses at the gene ends were 7 bases for V and 8 bases for J; bases not matched to a gene: 9. This CDR3 comprises 14 residues. The CDR3 is CASNAGGPSDEQFF. In DNA form, the CDR3 reads TGTGCCAGCAACGCGGGGGGGCCTTCCGATGAGCAGTTCTTC.

The chain joins TRBV7-8 to TRBJ2-5; no reliable D call. Germline-derived CDR1 and CDR2 are SGHVS and FQNEAQ. Trimming pared 4 bases from V and 5 bases from J, leaving 14 bases between. CDR3 length equals 14 residues. The CDR3, as DNA: TGTGCCAGCAGCTCCATTTTGCGAGCGGAGACCCAGTACTTC. Amino acids: CASSSILRAETQYF.

The rearrangement uses TRBV10-2 and TRBJ1-5; 8 bases align to TRBD1. V was pared by 2 bases and J by 0 bases, with 3 bases of the junction left unmatched. CDR1 and CDR2 (germline): WSHSY, SAAADI. The length of the CDR3 is 16 residues. The CDR3 is CASSERQGYSNQPQHF. The CDR3 nucleotides read TGCGCCAGCAGTGAGCGACAGGGGTATAGCAATCAGCCCCAGCATTTT.

This chain links TRBV19 with TRBJ1-6; D gene ambiguous. Germline loops: CDR1 LNHDA, CDR2 SQIVND (reference sequence). Deletions cut 3 bases from V and 9 bases from J, with 12 bases between. This CDR3 spans 14 amino acids. The CDR3 loop is CASSMSGGSSPLHF. CDR3 coding DNA: TGTGCCAGTAGTATGTCAGGTGGGAGTTCACCCCTCCACTTT.

The chain uses TRBV19 and TRBJ2-1, with a weak D call TRBD2 (5 bases). Germline V CDR1 and CDR2: LNHDA, SQIVND (reference sequence). This CDR3 contains 15 residues. V was clipped by 5 bases and J by 0 bases, with 11 bases between them. This CDR3 is CASSRTGSSYNEQFF. The DNA for the CDR3 is TGTGCCAGTAGTCGCACGGGAAGCTCCTACAATGAGCAGTTCTTC.

This rearrangement joins TRBV10-1 to TRBJ2-6; D possibly corresponds to TRBD2 (6 bases). CDR3 length: 14 residues. Germline CDR1 reads WNHNN; CDR2 reads SYGVQD (reference sequence). V was pared by 6 bases and J by 1 base, with 7 bases between. This CDR3 reads CASSGTSGANVLTF. The CDR3 DNA reads TGCGCCAGCAGCGGGACTTCTGGGGCCAACGTCCTGACTTTC.

This chain joins TRBV5-1 and TRBJ2-3; 9 nucleotides match TRBD2. This CDR3 contains 16 residues. Germline V lookup: CDR1 SGHRS, CDR2 YFSETQ. Trimming cost V 2 bases and J 2 bases; bases outside gene matches: 6. CDR3 DNA sequence: TGCGCCAGCAGCTTTAGTCTAGCGGGGAACACAGATACGCAGTATTTT. Its protein is CASSFSLAGNTDTQYF.

The chain recombines TRBV7-9 with TRBJ1-3, with 8 bases identical to TRBD1. With 5 bases clipped from V and 0 bases from J, the junction kept 6 bases outside the gene matches. The CDR3 runs to 16 residues. Germline V lookup: CDR1 SEHNR, CDR2 FQNEAQ (reference sequence). The CDR3 spells CASSPRQGSSGNTIYF. The DNA for the CDR3 is TGTGCCAGCAGCCCCCGACAGGGGAGCTCTGGAAACACCATATATTTT. The full variable domain, rest sourced from reference TRBV7-9 and TRBJ1-3, is DTGVSQNPRHKITKRGQNVTFRCDPISEHNRLYWYRQTLGQGPEFLTYFQNEAQLEKSRLLSDRFSAERPKGSFSTLEIQRTEQGDSAMYLCASSPRQGSSGNTIYFGEGSWLTVV.

The chain couples TRBV5-8 to TRBJ2-1; the D gene is possibly TRBD2 (6 bases). Germline lookup yields CDR1 SGHTS and CDR2 YDEGEE. V lost 4 bases to trimming and J lost 4 bases, with 18 bases between them. The CDR3 is 16 amino acids. The CDR3 protein is CASSLNLGSPYNEQFF. The DNA for the CDR3 is TGTGCCAGCAGCCTCAATCTCGGGAGCCCTTACAATGAGCAGTTCTTC.